This paragraph covers one T cell receptor (beta chain) sequence. This sample is drawn from a study of OX40 agonist ivuxolimab in advanced cancers. As for the study in general: People in dose escalation had one of these cancers: hepatocellular carcinoma, melanoma, renal cell or head and neck cancer.

This CDR3 has 13 amino acids. The V gene lost 3 bases and the J gene lost 4 bases, with 8 bases spanning the gap. Germline-derived CDR1 and CDR2 are LNHNV and YYDKDF (reference sequence). Repertoires were generated with immunoSEQ multiplex PCR, while TCRdb's copy carries only in-frame clones and drops some. The sample holds about 91,000 clones, just over 85% seen once. This clonotype was obtained from an adult with an advanced solid tumor such as melanoma, head and neck, liver or kidney cancer. V gene TRBV15 combines with J gene TRBJ2-3; a possible D gene is TRBD1 (5 bases). Here the sequenced sample was CD4+ or CD8+ T cells sorted from blood, taken in a trial of the OX40 agonist ivuxolimab. CDR3 protein: CATSRGPPDTQYF. The CDR3 bases are TGTGCCACCAGCAGGGGGCCTCCAGATACGCAGTATTTT.